This T cell receptor beta chain emerged from a study of patients and donors after allogeneic stem cell transplantation (dated by TCRdb to 2020 to 2022). This clonotype came up once. Which antigen it targets is not known. No base qualities exist here, and no much larger clone lies one base off it. Single-read evidence is weak. Library construction relied on RT-PCR. These reads were obtained on a NextSeq 550. In TCRdb, the public reads were trimmed at Q25 with fastp and aligned with MiXCR, with productive beta chains retained. Entries that share a CDR3 protein sequence are merged under the most common genes and DNA. Present in this sample are 150,000 to 200,000 distinct CDR3 sequences, 24% of which were seen just once. The top ten constitute 25% to 30% of the sample. This TCR was sampled from a human donor who was either an allogeneic HSCT recipient or a stem cell or donor lymphocyte infusion donor (not recorded which). It is not recorded whose cells these are; they may come from a transplant donor. Sequencing used blood, either unsorted or a sorted T cell fraction (not recorded which).

The DNA sequence is given as TGTGCCAGCAGTGAGTCACAGGACGGGCAGTATTTT. Translated, this is CASSESQDGQYF. This chain joins TRBV2 to TRBJ2-3; tentative D gene TRBD1, with 5 bases matching. CDR1 is given as SNHLY and CDR2 as FYNNEI, both from the germline V gene. Between the V and J ends, shortened by 3 bases and 11 bases respectively, the junction contains 12 bases. The CDR3 contains 12 residues, cysteine and phenylalanine counted. CDR3 DNA is the only sequence kept; it has 36 bases, read in frame from the first base.